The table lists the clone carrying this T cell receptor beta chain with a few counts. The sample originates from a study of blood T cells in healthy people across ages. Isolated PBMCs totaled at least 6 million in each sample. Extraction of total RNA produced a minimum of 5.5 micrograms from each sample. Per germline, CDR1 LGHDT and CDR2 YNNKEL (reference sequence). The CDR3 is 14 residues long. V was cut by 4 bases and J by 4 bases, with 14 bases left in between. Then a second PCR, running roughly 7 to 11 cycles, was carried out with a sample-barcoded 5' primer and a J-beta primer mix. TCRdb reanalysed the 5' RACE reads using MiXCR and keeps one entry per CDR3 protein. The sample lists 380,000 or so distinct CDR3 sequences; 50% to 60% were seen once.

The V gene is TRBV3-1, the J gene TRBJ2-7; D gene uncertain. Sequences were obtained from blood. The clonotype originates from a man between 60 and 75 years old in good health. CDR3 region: CASSPAGIGYEQYF. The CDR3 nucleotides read TGTGCCAGCAGCCCGGCAGGTATAGGGTACGAGCAGTACTTC.